Detailed here is one T cell receptor beta chain. The antigen remains unidentified. The sample belongs to a study of OX40 agonist ivuxolimab in advanced cancers. On the study more broadly: At doses from 0.01 to 10 mg/kg, patients were given intravenous ivuxolimab every 2 weeks. Patients receiving dose escalation had hepatocellular carcinoma, melanoma, renal cell or head and neck cancer. Partial response was recorded in three patients: one hepatocellular carcinoma and two cutaneous melanoma cases. Study-level points and caveats: Specificity for antigen went undetermined in the expanded peripheral T cells.

CDR3 length: 14 residues. CDR1 and CDR2 (germline): MNHEY, SMNVEV (reference sequence). V gave up 3 bases and J gave up 5 bases; unmatched junction bases: 3. Sequencing used immunoSEQ multiplex PCR; TCRdb keeps in-frame clones, though not all of them. The table has roughly 5,100 clones, roughly two thirds seen once. The sequencing used CD4+ or CD8+ T cells sorted from blood, collected in a trial of the OX40 agonist ivuxolimab. The sequence was collected from an adult with an advanced solid tumor such as melanoma, head and neck, liver or kidney cancer. This chain connects TRBV27 to TRBJ2-5, with 10 bases aligning to TRBD1. The CDR3 loop reads CASSLTGGSETQYF. CDR3 sequence (DNA): TGTGCCAGCAGTTTGACAGGGGGCTCGGAGACCCAGTACTTC.